Only one count was recorded for the clone carrying this T cell receptor beta chain. The target antigen is unknown. This CDR3 spans 14 amino acids. V shed 1 base and J shed 6 bases, with 12 bases lying between them. Per germline, CDR1 SGHRS and CDR2 YFSETQ. TCRdb keeps only in-frame clones here, not all; method: immunoSEQ multiplex PCR. The sample lists 240,000 or so clones; roughly 90% were seen once. The sample's treatment: over 15 received Ad26.COV2.S at low or high dose, single or two shots; roughly five received placebo; per-sample allocation not given. Sampling took place 63 days after the first vaccine or placebo injection. An Ad26 vector expressing Wuhan-strain SARS-CoV-2 spike served as the vaccine. These data belong to a study of Ad26.COV2.S vaccination and SARS-CoV-2 variants. At the level of the study: In the study, Ad26.COV2.S was injected intramuscularly once, or twice 56 days apart. The study's findings and limits: The study found higher spike-specific TCR breadth in vaccine than placebo recipients.

The J gene is TRBJ2-3, the V gene TRBV5-1; the D gene is possibly TRBD2 (5 bases). The sequencing used peripheral blood, collected in a trial of Ad26.COV2.S vaccine versus placebo. This TCR was sampled from a person aged 18-60 years who received the Ad26.COV2.S COVID-19 vaccine or a placebo. In DNA, the CDR3 is TGCGCCAGCAGCTTGACCCGGGGAGACGATACGCAGTATTTT. Amino acid sequence: CASSLTRGDDTQYF.